These 8 T cell receptor beta chains came from one sample sequenced in a study of cytomegalovirus exposure and HLA in healthy donors. Researchers ran the PCR with 60 Vbeta and 13 Jbeta primers. Some clones are missing from TCRdb's copy, which holds only in-frame ones; the method was immunoSEQ multiplex PCR. Of some 150,000 clones in the sample, around 78% were seen once. Sequenced: PBMCs. The receptors stem from a woman in her 30s in good health and CMV-seropositive.

The chain employs TRBV4-3 and TRBJ2-1, with 10 bases that match TRBD2. CDR1 and CDR2 (germline): LGHNA, YSLEER. V lost 4 bases, J lost 5 bases, and 14 bases stayed unmatched. The CDR3 has 18 residues. The CDR3 DNA follows: TGCGCCAGCAGCCGATTTTTTCTAGCGGGAGAAGGAAACAATGAGCAGTTCTTC. This sequence encodes CASSRFFLAGEGNNEQFF.

The V and J genes are TRBV7-2 and TRBJ2-1; TRBD2 matches 11 bases. The germline gives CDR1 SGHTA, CDR2 FQGNSA. V dropped 5 bases and J dropped 2; count of bases not matched to a gene: 2. The CDR3 is made up of 15 amino acids. The CDR3 DNA follows: TGTGCCAGCAGCATTAGCGGGGGGGCCTACAATGAGCAGTTCTTC. This sequence encodes CASSISGGAYNEQFF.

This chain joins TRBV30 and TRBJ2-5; 9 bases align to TRBD1. The germline V gene has CDR1 GTSNPN and CDR2 SVGIG (reference sequence). Trimming removed 5 bases from V and 11 bases from J; junction bases left unmatched: 18. The CDR3 consists of 15 residues. The CDR3 here is CAWSGGGQGLREQYF. Written as DNA, the CDR3 is TGTGCCTGGTCCGGAGGGGGACAGGGCTTACGGGAGCAGTACTTC.

The J gene is TRBJ2-7, the V gene TRBV5-4, with D tentatively TRBD1 (5 bases). V was trimmed by 1 base and J by 5 bases, leaving 19 bases between them. Germline V gene lookup returns CDR1 SGHNT and CDR2 YYREEE (reference sequence). There are 16 residues in the CDR3. Written as DNA, the CDR3 is TGTGCCAGCAGCTTGCGAGGACACACAACCCGGGACGAGCAGTACTTC. It yields the protein CASSLRGHTTRDEQYF.

This clone has just one count. The rearrangement links TRBV7-8 to TRBJ2-5; 8 bases fit TRBD2. This CDR3 has 21 residues. CDR1 and CDR2 from the germline V gene are SGHVS and FQNEAQ. With V trimmed by 5 bases and J by 5 bases, 28 bases remained unmatched. Here the CDR3 DNA reads TGTGCCAGCAGCAAGACAAGGACTAGCCGGGGATCGTTGGGAAAAAGTGAGACCCAGTACTTC. The encoded protein is CASSKTRTSRGSLGKSETQYF.

The chain joins TRBV5-1 to TRBJ2-2, with 9 nucleotides matching TRBD2. Per the germline V gene, CDR1 is SGHRS and CDR2 is YFSETQ. The CDR3 covers 14 residues. V shed 4 bases and J 4 bases; nucleotides not matched to a gene: 2. For the CDR3, the DNA is TGCGCCAGCAGCAATAGCGGGAGCACCGGGGAGCTGTTTTTT. Its protein is CASSNSGSTGELFF.

The chain recombines TRBV27 with TRBJ2-1; no clear D gene. Germline V gene lookup returns CDR1 MNHEY and CDR2 SMNVEV (reference sequence). Between the trimmed V and J ends, which lost 3 bases and 6 bases, there was a span of 9 bases. The CDR3 sequence is 13 residues long. CDR3 nucleotides: TGTGCCAGCAGTTTTTGGCGAGGCAATGAGCAGTTCTTC. It encodes CASSFWRGNEQFF.

On this clone: The identical CDR3 is also encoded by other nucleotide sequences in the sample. V gene TRBV5-1 combines with J gene TRBJ2-2, with 7 bases matching TRBD2. Germline V CDR1 and CDR2: SGHRS, YFSETQ. The V segment lost 0 bases and the J segment 4 bases; nucleotides outside the gene matches: 9. The CDR3 covers 17 residues. The CDR3: CASSLAGGSRSTGELFF. The CDR3 DNA reads as TGCGCCAGCAGCTTGGCTGGCGGGAGTAGAAGCACCGGGGAGCTGTTTTTT.